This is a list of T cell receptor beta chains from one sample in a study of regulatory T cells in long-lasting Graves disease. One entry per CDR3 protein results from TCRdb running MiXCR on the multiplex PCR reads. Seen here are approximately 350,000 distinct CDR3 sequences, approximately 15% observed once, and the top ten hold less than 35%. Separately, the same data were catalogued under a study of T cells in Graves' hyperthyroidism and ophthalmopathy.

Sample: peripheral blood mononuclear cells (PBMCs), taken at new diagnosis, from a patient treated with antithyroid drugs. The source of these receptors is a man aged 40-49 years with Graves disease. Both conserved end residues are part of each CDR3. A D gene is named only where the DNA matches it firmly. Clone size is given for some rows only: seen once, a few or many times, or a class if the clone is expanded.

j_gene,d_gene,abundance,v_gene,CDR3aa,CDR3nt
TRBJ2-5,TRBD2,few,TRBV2,CASRAGTSGGLQEAQYF,TGTGCCAGCAGGGCCGGGACTAGCGGGGGACTACAAGAGGCCCAGTACTTC
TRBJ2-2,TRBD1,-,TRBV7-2,CASSYRQGAVGELFF,TGTGCCAGCAGCTACCGACAGGGGGCTGTCGGGGAGCTGTTTTTT
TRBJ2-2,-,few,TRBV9,CASSVSRGGTGELFF,TGTGCCAGCAGCGTATCCAGGGGGGGCACCGGGGAGCTGTTTTTT
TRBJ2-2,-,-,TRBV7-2,CASSRRTGGAGELFF,TGTGCCAGCAGCAGGCGGACAGGCGGGGCCGGGGAGCTGTTTTTT
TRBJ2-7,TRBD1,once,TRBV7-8,CASSLATGAEQYF,TGTGCCAGCAGCTTAGCGACAGGGGCGGAGCAGTACTTC
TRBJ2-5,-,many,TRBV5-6,CASSLDLALEETQYF,TGTGCCAGCAGCTTGGACTTGGCTCTCGAAGAGACCCAGTACTTC
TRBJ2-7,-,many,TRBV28,CASSAHGFLIEQYF,TGTGCCAGCAGTGCCCATGGTTTTTTGATTGAGCAGTACTTC
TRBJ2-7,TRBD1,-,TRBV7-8,CASSLRIGTGNYEQYF,TGTGCCAGCAGCTTGAGGATCGGGACAGGGAACTACGAGCAGTACTTC
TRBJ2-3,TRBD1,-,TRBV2,CASIAGGAGQYF,TGTGCCAGCATTGCAGGGGGCGCGGGGCAGTATTTT
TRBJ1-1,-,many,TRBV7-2,CASKGARMNTEAFF,TGTGCCAGTAAGGGAGCTCGCATGAACACTGAAGCTTTCTTT
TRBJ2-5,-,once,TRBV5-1,CASSLTQPQETQYF,TGCGCCAGCAGCTTGACACAGCCGCAAGAGACCCAGTACTTC
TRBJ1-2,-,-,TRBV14,CASSQENVPMRGYTF,TGTGCCAGCAGCCAAGAGAACGTACCCATGAGAGGCTACACCTTC
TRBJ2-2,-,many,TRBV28,CASIFSSGGGTGELFF,TGTGCCAGCATTTTTTCATCGGGGGGCGGCACCGGGGAGCTGTTTTTT
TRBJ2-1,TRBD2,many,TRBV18,CASSNKRGAYNEQFF,TGTGCCAGCTCAAATAAACGGGGGGCCTACAATGAGCAGTTCTTC
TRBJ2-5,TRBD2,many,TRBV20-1,CSAATPGLAGAPGETQYF,TGCAGTGCTGCCACACCTGGACTAGCGGGGGCCCCGGGGGAGACCCAGTACTTC
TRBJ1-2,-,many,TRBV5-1,CASMGANYGYTF,TGCGCCAGTATGGGGGCTAACTATGGCTACACCTTC
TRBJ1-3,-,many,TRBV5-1,CASSFDSGYGNTIYF,TGCGCCAGCAGTTTTGATTCGGGGTATGGAAACACCATATATTTT
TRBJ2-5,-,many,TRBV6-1,CASSDRDGGTTQYF,TGTGCCAGCAGTGATCGGGACGGCGGGACGACCCAGTACTTC
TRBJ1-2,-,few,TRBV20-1,CSATRDVQQGYTF,TGCAGTGCTACCCGGGACGTACAGCAAGGCTACACCTTC
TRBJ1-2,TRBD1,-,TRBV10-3,CAISESGQGAGGYGYTF,TGTGCCATCAGTGAGTCGGGACAGGGGGCAGGCGGCTATGGCTACACCTTC
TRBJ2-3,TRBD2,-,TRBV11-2,CASSQNTGGDTDTQYF,TGTGCCAGCAGCCAAAATACGGGGGGGGACACAGATACGCAGTATTTT
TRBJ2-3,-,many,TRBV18,CASSPRLGGGTDTQYF,TGTGCCAGCTCACCACGGCTGGGAGGCGGCACAGATACGCAGTATTTT
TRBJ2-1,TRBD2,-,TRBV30,CAWSRTRGQFF,TGTGCCTGGAGTAGGACTAGGGGGCAGTTCTTC
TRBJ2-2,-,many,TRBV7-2,CASSPSGLSGELFF,TGTGCCAGCAGCCCGTCGGGATTGTCCGGGGAGCTGTTTTTT
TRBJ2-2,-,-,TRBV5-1,CASSWGPANTGELFF,TGCGCCAGCAGCTGGGGACCTGCGAACACCGGGGAGCTGTTTTTT
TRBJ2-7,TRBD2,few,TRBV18,CASSRRLAGGSDEQYF,TGTGCCAGCTCACGACGACTAGCGGGGGGGTCTGACGAGCAGTACTTC
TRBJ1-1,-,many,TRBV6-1,CASSRVGQPNTEAFF,TGTGCCAGCAGCCGCGTAGGACAACCGAACACTGAAGCTTTCTTT
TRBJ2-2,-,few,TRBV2,CASRPDRINTGELFF,TGTGCCAGCAGGCCCGACAGGATTAACACCGGGGAGCTGTTTTTT
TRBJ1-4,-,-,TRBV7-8,CASSLVPRDFATNEKLFF,TGTGCCAGCAGCTTAGTTCCCCGGGACTTCGCAACTAATGAAAAACTGTTTTTT
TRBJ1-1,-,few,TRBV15,CATSRGRGRTFF,TGTGCCACCAGCAGAGGACGGGGTAGGACTTTCTTT
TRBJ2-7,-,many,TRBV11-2,CASSPFPQGRRSSYEQYF,TGTGCCAGCAGCCCTTTTCCCCAGGGCAGGAGGAGCTCCTACGAGCAGTACTTC
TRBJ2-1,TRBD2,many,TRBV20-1,CSSRAGGEQFF,TGCAGCTCCAGGGCGGGGGGGGAGCAGTTCTTC
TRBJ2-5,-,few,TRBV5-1,CASSLISVQETQYF,TGCGCCAGCAGCCTCATTTCGGTACAAGAGACCCAGTACTTC
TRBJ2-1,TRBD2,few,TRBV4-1,CASSFRLAGGHIYNEQFF,TGCGCCAGCAGCTTTCGACTAGCGGGGGGTCACATCTACAATGAGCAGTTCTTC
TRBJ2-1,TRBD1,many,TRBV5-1,CASSLVAGGGNEQFF,TGCGCCAGCAGCTTGGTGGCAGGGGGTGGGAATGAGCAGTTCTTC
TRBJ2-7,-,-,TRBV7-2,CASRIAGGAPGYEQYF,TGTGCCAGCAGAATAGCTGGGGGCGCCCCCGGATACGAGCAGTACTTC
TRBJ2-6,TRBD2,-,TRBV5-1,CAGSLGGSGANVLTF,TGCGCCGGCAGCTTGGGGGGGTCTGGGGCCAACGTCCTGACTTTC
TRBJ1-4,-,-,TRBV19,CASSKDGYRDNVFF,TGTGCCAGTAGTAAAGACGGTTACCGGGACAACGTGTTTTTT
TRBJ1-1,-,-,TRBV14,CASSQVRRPGTEAFF,TGTGCCAGCAGCCAAGTTCGTCGCCCTGGCACTGAAGCTTTCTTT
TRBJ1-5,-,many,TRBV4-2,CASSQDSDRPQHF,TGTGCCAGCAGCCAAGATAGTGACCGGCCCCAGCATTTT
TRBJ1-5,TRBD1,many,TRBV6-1,CASSEYLGQAVYQPQHF,TGTGCCAGCAGTGAATACTTGGGACAGGCTGTTTATCAGCCCCAGCATTTT
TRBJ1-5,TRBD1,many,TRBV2,CASRAKPGQGNQPQHF,TGTGCCAGCAGAGCAAAACCGGGACAGGGGAATCAGCCCCAGCATTTT
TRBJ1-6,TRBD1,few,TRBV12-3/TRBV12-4,CASSRSGTGGSSPLHF,TGTGCCAGCAGCCGCTCGGGGACAGGGGGGAGTTCACCCCTCCACTTT
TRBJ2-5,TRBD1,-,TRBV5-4,CASRSEGTGGAPRRQTQYF,TGTGCCAGCAGGTCTGAAGGGACAGGGGGCGCCCCGCGGAGACAGACCCAGTACTTC
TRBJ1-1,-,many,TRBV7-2,CASSLNRQALNTEAFF,TGTGCCAGCAGCTTAAATCGACAGGCCCTAAACACTGAAGCTTTCTTT
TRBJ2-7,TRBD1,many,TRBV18,CASSQDRGVGEQYF,TGTGCCAGCTCACAAGACAGGGGAGTAGGCGAGCAGTACTTC
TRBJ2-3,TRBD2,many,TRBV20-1,CSAIAGARTDTQYF,TGCAGTGCTATAGCGGGGGCTCGCACAGATACGCAGTATTTT
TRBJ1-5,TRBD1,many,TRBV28,CASSLDPGQGWDQPQHF,TGTGCCAGCAGTTTGGACCCCGGACAGGGGTGGGATCAGCCCCAGCATTTT
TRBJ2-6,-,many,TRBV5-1,CASSLLQSSGANVLTF,TGCGCCAGCAGCTTGTTGCAGAGCTCTGGGGCCAACGTCCTGACTTTC
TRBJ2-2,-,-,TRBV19,CASRVGPGTGELFF,TGTGCCAGTAGAGTAGGGCCGGGCACCGGGGAGCTGTTTTTT